These 20 T cell receptor beta chains were sequenced from one sample in a study of pediatric ulcerative colitis. Profiling relied on immunoSEQ multiplex PCR, and the TCRdb table lists in-frame clones only, not all of them. Counted here are 60,000 or so clones, about 80% occurring once; the ten biggest clones make up roughly 5.4%. Sequencing was done on a sample of blood. The receptors stem from a boy aged 5 to 17 with moderate ulcerative colitis.

The V and J genes are TRBV14 and TRBJ2-5; the match to TRBD2 covers 11 bases. Unmatched junction bases numbered 4, after V lost 3 bases and J lost 4 bases. CDR1 and CDR2 (germline): SGHDN, FVKESK. The CDR3 extends over 15 amino acids. In DNA form, the CDR3 reads TGTGCCAGCAGCCAGATACTAGCGGGGGTAGAGACCCAGTACTTC. Encoded protein: CASSQILAGVETQYF.

CDR3 loop: CASSRGKGADGYTF. DNA of the CDR3: TGTGCCAGCAGTCGCGGAAAGGGGGCTGATGGCTACACCTTC. The V and J genes are TRBV27 and TRBJ1-2, with TRBD1 matching over 7 bases. Germline V gene data show CDR1 as MNHEY and CDR2 as SMNVEV (reference sequence). Trimming cost V 5 bases and J 6 bases; bases outside gene matches: 9. This CDR3 spans 14 amino acids.

CDR3 nucleotide sequence: TGTGCCAGCAGTTACGTGGGCTCTGGAAACACCATATATTTT. Translating it yields CASSYVGSGNTIYF. The chain combines TRBV6-6 with TRBJ1-3; D gene unclear. The CDR3 is 14 amino acids. Germline V lookup: CDR1 MNHNY, CDR2 SVGAGI (reference sequence). V was trimmed by 2 bases and J by 0 bases, leaving 5 bases between them.

The V gene is TRBV6-6, the J gene TRBJ2-4, with 7 nucleotides matching TRBD1. Germline CDR1 MNHNY, CDR2 SVGAGI (reference sequence). J was trimmed by 1 base and V by 9 bases; bases with no gene match: 12. CDR3 length: 16 residues. The CDR3 loop reads CASPNRGKGAKNIQYF. In DNA form, the CDR3 reads TGTGCCAGTCCGAACAGGGGAAAAGGGGCCAAAAACATTCAGTACTTC.

CDR3 protein: CASSDGSGGALQKQFF. CDR3 in DNA: TGTGCCAGTAGTGATGGTAGCGGGGGAGCCCTTCAAAAGCAGTTCTTC. The V and J genes are TRBV19 and TRBJ2-1; TRBD2 agrees at 9 bases. The CDR3 consists of 16 residues. Germline V gene lookup returns CDR1 LNHDA and CDR2 SQIVND (reference sequence). V gave up 5 bases and J gave up 11 bases; unmatched junction bases: 16. Full variable domain (rest looked up from reference TRBV19 and TRBJ2-1): DGGITQSPKYLFRKEGQNVTLSCEQNLNHDAMYWYRQDPGQGLRLIYYSQIVNDFQKGDIAEGYSVSREKKESFPLTVTSAQKNPTAFYLCASSDGSGGALQKQFFGPGTRLTVL.

The chain joins TRBV7-9 to TRBJ2-3, with 7 bases aligning to TRBD1. Germline assignment: CDR1 SEHNR and CDR2 FQNEAQ (reference sequence). The CDR3 runs to 15 residues. After removal of 1 base from V and 3 bases from J, the junction contained 4 bases not matched to a gene. The CDR3 here is CASSLGQGVTDTQYF. The CDR3 nucleotides are TGTGCCAGCAGCTTAGGGCAGGGGGTGACAGATACGCAGTATTTT.

This chain connects TRBV7-7 to TRBJ2-2; D is possibly TRBD1 (6 bases). CDR3 length equals 14 residues. Trimming stripped 2 bases from V and 6 bases from J, with 10 bases between. CDR1 is SSHAT, CDR2 FNYEAQ, per germline (reference sequence). As DNA, the CDR3 is TGTGCCAGCAGCTTACAGGGGATCGCCGGGGAGCTGTTTTTT. Protein: CASSLQGIAGELFF.

The chain has TRBV18 and TRBJ2-3; 13 positions match TRBD2. Trimming at V came to 5 bases and at J to 2 bases, leaving 7 bases not matched to a gene. Germline loops: CDR1 KGHSH, CDR2 LQKENI. The CDR3 length is 17 residues. This CDR3 is CASSFLGLAGNTDTQYF. The CDR3 bases are TGTGCCAGCTCATTTTTGGGACTAGCGGGGAACACAGATACGCAGTATTTT.

The CDR3 reads CASSFSGNEQFF. CDR3 bases: TGCGCCAGCAGCTTTAGCGGAAATGAGCAGTTCTTC. The chain joins TRBV5-1 to TRBJ2-1, with D maybe TRBD2 (6 bases). V was cut by 2 bases and J by 7 bases, with 7 bases left in between. This CDR3 contains 12 residues. Germline-derived CDR1 and CDR2 are SGHRS and YFSETQ. Complete variable domain (other parts from reference TRBV5-1 and TRBJ2-1): KAGVTQTPRYLIKTRGQQVTLSCSPISGHRSVSWYQQTPGQGLQFLFEYFSETQRNKGNFPGRFSGRQFSNSRSEMNVSTLELGDSALYLCASSFSGNEQFFGPGTRLTVL.

The chain links TRBV19 to TRBJ1-5, with 9 bases matching TRBD1. This CDR3 spans 15 amino acids. V lost 6 bases to trimming and J lost 6 bases; unmatched junction nucleotides: 9. Germline V gives CDR1 LNHDA, CDR2 SQIVND (reference sequence). Here the CDR3 DNA reads TGTGCCAGTAGACGACAACAGGGGGCGGTTCAGCCCCAGCATTTT. As protein: CASRRQQGAVQPQHF. The entire variable domain, with the rest obtained from reference TRBV19 and TRBJ1-5, is as follows: DGGITQSPKYLFRKEGQNVTLSCEQNLNHDAMYWYRQDPGQGLRLIYYSQIVNDFQKGDIAEGYSVSREKKESFPLTVTSAQKNPTAFYLCASRRQQGAVQPQHFGDGTRLSIL.

In its sample, this clone was seen a few times. The chain combines TRBV5-1 with TRBJ1-1, with TRBD1 matching 7 bases. The CDR3 has 15 amino acids. CDR1 is SGHRS, CDR2 YFSETQ, per germline. The V gene end was trimmed by 1 base and the J gene end by 4 bases; junction bases not matched to a gene: 7. The CDR3 region is CASSLNRGGSTEAFF. The CDR3 coding sequence is TGCGCCAGCAGCTTGAACAGGGGTGGGAGCACTGAAGCTTTCTTT.

J is TRBJ1-3 and V is TRBV30; a possible D gene is TRBD1 (5 bases). Germline values: CDR1 GTSNPN, CDR2 SVGIG (reference sequence). The CDR3 contains 15 residues. The V end lost 1 base, the J end lost 1 base, and 11 bases lay between the germline ends. CDR3 sequence (DNA): TGTGCCTGGAGTGCCGCCGGGGGTTCTGGAAACACCATATATTTT. This encodes CAWSAAGGSGNTIYF.

The V gene is TRBV19, the J gene TRBJ2-7; a weak D match, TRBD1 (6 bases). Trimming took 6 bases from V and 0 from J, leaving 12 bases between them. CDR3 length equals 14 residues. CDR1 is LNHDA, CDR2 SQIVND, per germline (reference sequence). The CDR3 sequence: CASSRNRVSYEQYF. The CDR3 region has the DNA TGTGCCAGTAGCCGAAACAGGGTCTCCTACGAGCAGTACTTC.

The V gene is TRBV5-1, the J gene TRBJ1-1, with D hard to call. The germline gives CDR1 SGHRS, CDR2 YFSETQ. Between the trimmed V and J ends, which lost 5 bases and 1 base, there was a span of 15 bases. The CDR3 spans 15 residues. CDR3 sequence (DNA): TGCGCCAGCAGGGTGGCCATCCAGTCGAACACTGAAGCTTTCTTT. Translating it yields CASRVAIQSNTEAFF.

This clone was picked up a small number of times. This CDR3 is also generated by other DNA sequences in the sample. This rearrangement joins TRBV19 to TRBJ1-3; 8 bases are shared with TRBD1. V lost 5 bases to trimming and J lost 0 bases; unmatched junction nucleotides: 9. The germline V gene encodes CDR1 LNHDA and CDR2 SQIVND (reference sequence). This CDR3 is 17 amino acids long. As DNA, the CDR3 is TGTGCCAGTAGTCGGACAGGGACCGCCTTCTCTGGAAACACCATATATTTT. Its translation: CASSRTGTAFSGNTIYF.

The V and J genes are TRBV6-1 and TRBJ1-5, with TRBD1 identical over 9 bases. The CDR3 contains 16 residues. Germline V gives CDR1 MNHNS, CDR2 SASEGT. With 4 bases clipped from V and 4 bases from J, the junction kept 8 bases outside the gene matches. The CDR3 spells CASSGWDRERNQPQHF. In nucleotides, the CDR3 is TGTGCCAGCAGTGGCTGGGACAGGGAAAGGAATCAGCCCCAGCATTTT.

The chain joins TRBV28 to TRBJ2-7; tentative D call: TRBD1 (6 bases). The CDR3 is 14 residues long. Germline V CDR1 and CDR2: MDHEN, SYDVKM. Deletions cut 7 bases from V and 7 bases from J, with 20 bases between. As DNA, the CDR3 is TGTGCCAGCACCCCGCACAGGGATACGAGGGAGCAGTACTTC. Its translation is CASTPHRDTREQYF.

The chain recombines TRBV11-2 with TRBJ2-1, with D unclear. V lost 3 bases, J lost 0 bases, and 18 bases lay in between. CDR3 length equals 18 residues. Germline CDR1 reads SGHAT; CDR2 reads FQNNGV. The CDR3 here is CASSFYRAERSSYNEQFF. The CDR3 DNA reads TGTGCCAGCAGCTTTTATCGCGCAGAAAGGAGCTCCTACAATGAGCAGTTCTTC. Variable domain in full (rest from reference TRBV11-2 and TRBJ2-1): EAGVAQSPRYKIIEKRQSVAFWCNPISGHATLYWYQQILGQGPKLLIQFQNNGVVDDSQLPKDRFSAERLKGVDSTLKIQPAKLEDSAVYLCASSFYRAERSSYNEQFFGPGTRLTVL.

CDR3 loop: CASSPRDMNTEAFF. Written as DNA, the CDR3 is TGTGCCAGCAGTCCCAGGGACATGAACACTGAAGCTTTCTTT. This rearrangement joins TRBV6-5 to TRBJ1-1, with a weak D call TRBD1 (6 bases). V shed 5 bases and J shed 0 bases, with 10 bases lying between them. CDR1 is MNHEY and CDR2 is SVGAGI in the germline V gene. The length of the CDR3 is 14 residues.

This clone was seen only a few times. The V and J genes are TRBV4-2 and TRBJ2-3, with no clear D. Germline loops: CDR1 LGHNA, CDR2 YNFKEQ. The CDR3 loop spans 15 amino acids. Trimming cost V 4 bases and J 0 bases, with 11 bases left between them. The CDR3 region has the DNA TGTGCCAGCAGCCTAGAGGACGGTAGCACAGATACGCAGTATTTT. Amino acid sequence: CASSLEDGSTDTQYF.